This T cell receptor beta chain is from a study of T cell responses to AZD1222 COVID-19 vaccine. Some clones are missing from TCRdb's copy, which holds only in-frame ones; the method was immunoSEQ multiplex PCR. The top ten hold about a sixth of the sample, which has about 100,000 clones, around 87% seen once. V was pared by 2 bases and J by 6 bases, with 10 bases of the junction left unmatched. CDR1 KGHSH and CDR2 LQKENI come from the germline V gene. This CDR3 is built from 16 residues. In the case of this clone: Its antigen remains unknown.

General study points: Across the whole spike, CD4 TCRs peaked at regions 160-218 and 743-854.

This receptor was identified in an adult in good health. The gene calls are TRBV18 and TRBJ1-5, with 7 bases fitting TRBD1. The sequencing here drew on peripheral blood, taken on day 0 of AZD1222 vaccination. CDR3 protein: CASSPRTGELGQPQHF. As DNA, the CDR3 is TGTGCCAGCTCACCAAGAACAGGGGAATTGGGTCAGCCCCAGCATTTT.